The 30 T cell receptor beta chains presented below share a single source sample, sequenced in a study of neoadjuvant anti-PD-1 for oral cavity cancer. TCRdb keeps only in-frame clones here, not all; method: immunoSEQ multiplex PCR. The table lists over 8,500 clones, approximately 60% of them singletons. The source material was tumor tissue, sampled before nivolumab (anti-PD-1) treatment. The origin of the receptors is a person between 40 and 79 years old with oral cavity squamous cell carcinoma.

The chain is built from TRBV7-6 and TRBJ2-5; D call uncertain. From germline, CDR1 is SGHVS and CDR2 FNYEAQ. The CDR3 covers 14 residues. V lost 3 bases to trimming and J lost 2 bases, with 10 bases between them. The CDR3 loop reads CASSFFYAQETQYF. The CDR3 coding sequence is TGTGCCAGCAGCTTCTTCTATGCGCAAGAGACCCAGTACTTC.

This rearrangement joins TRBV4-1 to TRBJ1-2, with no clear D. Per germline, CDR1 MGHRA and CDR2 YSYEKL. The CDR3 has 14 amino acids. V lost 1 base, J lost 0 bases, and 6 bases lay in between. The CDR3 here is CASSQGRANYGYTF. DNA for the CDR3: TGCGCCAGCAGCCAAGGGAGGGCTAACTATGGCTACACCTTC.

This rearrangement joins TRBV4-1 to TRBJ2-3; D gene ambiguous. Trimming cost V 0 bases and J 0 bases, with 10 bases left between them. Germline V gives CDR1 MGHRA, CDR2 YSYEKL. The CDR3 extends over 16 amino acids. CDR3 sequence: CASSQESERSTDTQYF. CDR3 coding DNA: TGCGCCAGCAGCCAAGAGTCAGAACGGAGCACAGATACGCAGTATTTT.

The CDR3 DNA follows: TGTGCCAGCAGCCAAGAGTTGCCGGGACAGGGTCATGGCTACACCTTC. Protein product: CASSQELPGQGHGYTF. The chain employs TRBV4-2 and TRBJ1-2, with TRBD1 matching over 9 bases. V lost 0 bases and J lost 6; bases outside the gene matches: 8. The germline gives CDR1 LGHNA, CDR2 YNFKEQ. This CDR3 contains 16 residues.

V usage is TRBV15 and J usage is TRBJ1-5, with a possible D match to TRBD1 (5 bases). The V gene's germline CDR1 is LNHNV and CDR2 YYDKDF (reference sequence). V was trimmed by 0 bases and J by 3 bases, leaving 21 bases between them. The CDR3 is made up of 19 amino acids. The CDR3 reads CATSRDWIWGGRDNQPQHF. The CDR3 nucleotides read TGTGCCACCAGCAGAGATTGGATTTGGGGGGGAAGGGACAATCAGCCCCAGCATTTT.

Regarding this clone: Germline is not matched at one junction end, which may reflect a read error. The chain joins TRBV29-1 to TRBJ1-2; no reliable D call. The germline gives CDR1 SQVTM, CDR2 ANQGSEA. The CDR3 runs 13 residues. This CDR3 reads CSVEDESSYGYTF. As DNA, the CDR3 is TGCAGCGTCGAAGACGAGAGCTCCTATGGCTACACCTTC.

This rearrangement joins TRBV9 to TRBJ2-2; the D gene is possibly TRBD2 (6 bases). Germline assignment: CDR1 SGDLS and CDR2 YYNGEE. V dropped 3 bases and J dropped 5 bases, with 8 bases sitting between them. The CDR3 contains 13 residues. CDR3 nucleotide sequence: TGTGCCAGCAGCGAGGGGACTACCGGGGAGCTGTTTTTT. Its protein is CASSEGTTGELFF. Variable domain in full (rest from reference TRBV9 and TRBJ2-2): DSGVTQTPKHLITATGQRVTLRCSPRSGDLSVYWYQQSLDQGLQFLIQYYNGEERAKGNILERFSAQQFPDLHSELNLSSLELGDSALYFCASSEGTTGELFFGEGSRLTVL.

V is TRBV21-1 and J is TRBJ1-2; TRBD1 is taken as the D call from the table, unchecked against the DNA. TRBV21-1 is a known pseudogene. The CDR3 has 14 amino acids. The CDR3 loop reads CASSKLQGYYGYTF. The CDR3 DNA reads as TGTGCCAGCAGCAAATTGCAGGGATACTATGGCTACACCTTC.

The chain recombines TRBV28 with TRBJ2-1; D gene uncertain. The V gene's germline CDR1 is MDHEN and CDR2 SYDVKM. This CDR3 is 15 amino acids long. The germline V and J ends were trimmed by 3 bases and 5 bases, with 14 bases remaining between them. CDR3 amino acids: CASSFGKLRNNEQFF. The CDR3 bases are TGTGCCAGCAGTTTTGGTAAACTTAGAAACAATGAGCAGTTCTTC.

The V call is TRBV7-7, the J call TRBJ1-5; D is undetermined. This CDR3 spans 15 amino acids. The germline V and J ends were trimmed by 4 bases and 0 bases, with 10 bases remaining between them. Germline V gene sequence: CDR1 SSHAT, CDR2 FNYEAQ (reference sequence). The chain's CDR3 is CASSSTHPSNQPQHF. In DNA form, the CDR3 reads TGTGCCAGCAGCTCGACACATCCTAGCAATCAGCCCCAGCATTTT.

This clone was picked up a small number of times. J is TRBJ2-7 and V is TRBV27; D is unresolved. The V end lost 2 bases, the J end lost 2 bases, and 10 bases lay between the germline ends. Germline-derived CDR1 and CDR2 are MNHEY and SMNVEV (reference sequence). This CDR3 has 14 amino acids. CDR3 DNA: TGTGCCAGCAGTTTAGTCCCGGGTACCTACGAGCAGTACTTC. It specifies CASSLVPGTYEQYF.

The J gene is TRBJ1-6, the V gene TRBV6-5; D is undetermined. V gave up 0 bases and J gave up 3 bases, with 6 bases separating them. Germline-derived CDR1 and CDR2 are MNHEY and SVGAGI. The CDR3 covers 15 residues. The CDR3 DNA follows: TGTGCCAGCAGTTACTCGACTGACTATAATTCACCCCTCCACTTT. It codes for CASSYSTDYNSPLHF.

The chain joins TRBV4-2 to TRBJ2-7, with D possibly TRBD2 on 5 matching bases. Germline V gene lookup returns CDR1 LGHNA and CDR2 YNFKEQ. The CDR3 extends over 14 amino acids. V lost 5 bases and J 3 bases, leaving 14 bases between the germline ends. Here the CDR3 reads CASSGQEASYEQYF. CDR3 nucleotide sequence: TGTGCCAGCAGCGGTCAGGAGGCAAGCTACGAGCAGTACTTC.

This sequence joins TRBV7-9 and TRBJ2-2; D gene uncertain. This CDR3 spans 13 amino acids. CDR1 and CDR2 (germline): SEHNR, FQNEAQ (reference sequence). With 8 bases removed from V and 1 base from J, the gap between germline ends came to 8 bases. Here the CDR3 DNA reads TGTGCCAGCCTCAGTCTGAACACCGGGGAGCTGTTTTTT. Translated: CASLSLNTGELFF.

The CDR3 DNA is TGTGCCAGCAGCCAAGAGGCGGGGGGATCAAATGAGCAGTTCTTC. This encodes CASSQEAGGSNEQFF. The chain joins TRBV4-2 to TRBJ2-1; 8 bases fit TRBD2. CDR1 LGHNA and CDR2 YNFKEQ come from the germline V gene. The V and J ends lost 0 bases and 7 bases, in that order; junction bases with no gene match: 5. This CDR3 is 15 amino acids long.

The chain carries TRBV7-3 and TRBJ2-3; 9 bases are a match to TRBD2. CDR1 SGHTA and CDR2 FQGTGA come from the germline V gene. This CDR3 contains 15 residues. V shed 2 bases, J shed 5 bases, and the junction held 5 bases outside the gene matches. DNA of the CDR3: TGTGCCAGCAGCTTACAAGCGGGGGGCCGAGATACGCAGTATTTT. Its protein is CASSLQAGGRDTQYF.

This chain connects TRBV4-1 to TRBJ1-1; D gene unclear. Germline values: CDR1 MGHRA, CDR2 YSYEKL. The CDR3 spans 13 residues. V was shortened by 4 bases and J by 5 bases, with 11 bases between the two germline ends. DNA for the CDR3: TGCGCCAGCAGCCCTATTTCGGAAACTGAAGCTTTCTTT. Translated, it gives CASSPISETEAFF.

This clone was seen only a few times. The rearrangement uses TRBV11-2 and TRBJ1-2; D unresolved. Per germline, CDR1 SGHAT and CDR2 FQNNGV. Between the trimmed V and J ends, which lost 2 bases and 6 bases, there was a span of 7 bases. The CDR3 loop spans 12 amino acids. Written as DNA, the CDR3 is TGTGCCAGCAGCTTAAGGCAGGATGGCTACACCTTC. Translated: CASSLRQDGYTF. The whole variable domain, filled in from reference TRBV11-2 and TRBJ1-2, reads EAGVAQSPRYKIIEKRQSVAFWCNPISGHATLYWYQQILGQGPKLLIQFQNNGVVDDSQLPKDRFSAERLKGVDSTLKIQPAKLEDSAVYLCASSLRQDGYTFGSGTRLTVV.

The genes are TRBV7-8 and TRBJ1-5; maybe TRBD1 (5 bases). The CDR3 length is 14 residues. The germline V and J ends were trimmed by 8 bases and 5 bases, with 16 bases remaining between them. CDR1 SGHVS and CDR2 FQNEAQ come from the germline V gene. DNA for the CDR3: TGTGCCAGCTTTAGCGAGGGACCTTATCAGCCCCAGCATTTT. This encodes CASFSEGPYQPQHF.

The chain has TRBV4-1 and TRBJ2-2; no firm D call. The CDR3 totals 15 residues. V was trimmed by 4 bases and J by 1 base, leaving 10 bases between them. Germline CDR1 and CDR2: MGHRA and YSYEKL. The CDR3 coding sequence is TGCGCCAGCAGCCCCCGTAGAGGGAACACCGGGGAGCTGTTTTTT. This sequence encodes CASSPRRGNTGELFF.

This clone was found a few times. The chain combines TRBV25-1 with TRBJ2-7, with D perhaps TRBD1 (6 bases). This CDR3 has 13 amino acids. Per germline, CDR1 MGHDK and CDR2 SYGVNS. V was cut by 1 base and J by 4 bases, with 8 bases left in between. The CDR3 nucleotides read TGTGCCAGCAGTGAATTAAGGGGGTACGAGCAGTACTTC. This encodes CASSELRGYEQYF.

The V and J genes are TRBV30 and TRBJ2-1; possibly TRBD1 for D (6 bases). The CDR3 contains 13 residues. Trimming took off 6 bases at V and 4 bases at J, with 13 bases between the two ends. Germline loops: CDR1 GTSNPN, CDR2 SVGIG (reference sequence). CDR3 sequence reads: CACRDTLYNEQFF. In nucleotides, the CDR3 is TGTGCCTGCCGGGACACCCTGTACAATGAGCAGTTCTTC.

This clone was observed a few times. This sequence joins TRBV19 and TRBJ1-2; tentative D call: TRBD1 (5 bases). Germline loops: CDR1 LNHDA, CDR2 SQIVND (reference sequence). This CDR3 spans 10 amino acids. V lost 11 bases and J lost 7, with 11 bases in between. CDR3 nucleotides: TGTGCCGTCCGGGACGTTGGCTACACCTTC. It encodes CAVRDVGYTF. Looking up the rest from reference TRBV19 and TRBJ1-2 gives the full variable domain: DGGITQSPKYLFRKEGQNVTLSCEQNLNHDAMYWYRQDPGQGLRLIYYSQIVNDFQKGDIAEGYSVSREKKESFPLTVTSAQKNPTAFYLCAVRDVGYTFGSGTRLTVV.

The V call is TRBV19, the J call TRBJ2-7; D is perhaps TRBD2 (7 bases). V was clipped by 5 bases and J by 3 bases, with 20 bases between them. Germline CDR1 and CDR2: LNHDA and SQIVND (reference sequence). This CDR3 has 16 residues. The CDR3: CASSVQGGGANYEQYF. The CDR3 nucleotides read TGTGCCAGTAGTGTACAAGGGGGGGGAGCCAACTACGAGCAGTACTTC.

The chain employs TRBV7-3 and TRBJ2-5; D is uncertain. Germline loops: CDR1 SGHTA, CDR2 FQGTGA. This CDR3 contains 13 residues. Trimming pared 8 bases from V and 0 bases from J, leaving 10 bases between. CDR3 region: CASGPGHQETQYF. The DNA of the CDR3 is TGTGCCAGCGGCCCGGGCCACCAAGAGACCCAGTACTTC. The full variable domain, completed using reference TRBV7-3 and TRBJ2-5, is GAGVSQTPSNKVTEKGKYVELRCDPISGHTALYWYRQSLGQGPEFLIYFQGTGAADDSGLPNDRFFAVRPEGSVSTLKIQRTERGDSAVYLCASGPGHQETQYFGPGTRLLVL.

This chain uses TRBV4-1 with TRBJ2-3, with 7 bases that match TRBD1. Per the germline V gene, CDR1 is MGHRA and CDR2 is YSYEKL. Trimming cost V 0 bases and J 3 bases; bases outside gene matches: 6. CDR3 length equals 16 residues. The CDR3 DNA sequence: TGCGCCAGCAGCCAAGATTTCGGGACAGTTACAGATACGCAGTATTTT. It is translated as CASSQDFGTVTDTQYF.

The gene calls are TRBV29-1 and TRBJ1-1; D is ambiguous. From germline, CDR1 is SQVTM and CDR2 ANQGSEA. The CDR3 extends over 12 amino acids. V was cut by 7 bases and J by 0 bases, with 9 bases left in between. CDR3 bases: TGCAGCGCTAAGCCCATGAACACTGAAGCTTTCTTT. Protein sequence: CSAKPMNTEAFF.

The genes are TRBV14 and TRBJ1-1; D call uncertain. The V and J ends lost 7 bases and 4 bases respectively, with 16 bases between them. The CDR3 is 14 residues long. CDR1 and CDR2 from the germline V gene are SGHDN and FVKESK. CDR3 bases: TGTGCCAGCACGAAAGCCACTTTGGGCACTGAAGCTTTCTTT. This codes for CASTKATLGTEAFF.

The rearrangement uses TRBV9 and TRBJ2-7; tentatively, D is TRBD2 (6 bases). The V end was cut by 0 bases, the J end by 3 bases, with 22 bases between. In germline, CDR1 is SGDLS, CDR2 YYNGEE. The CDR3 spans 18 residues. The CDR3 reads CASSVGSGPGDGDYEQYF. The CDR3 nucleotides are TGTGCCAGCAGCGTAGGATCTGGCCCGGGGGATGGGGACTACGAGCAGTACTTC.

The CDR3 here is CASSRGSYGNTIYF. The DNA for the CDR3 is TGTGCCAGCAGTAGGGGAAGTTATGGAAACACCATATATTTT. This sequence joins TRBV6-5 and TRBJ1-3, with D possibly matching TRBD1 (5 bases). Germline lookup yields CDR1 MNHEY and CDR2 SVGAGI. Trimming shortened V by 5 bases and J by 3 bases, and 11 bases separated the two germline ends. This CDR3 contains 14 residues.